The clone carrying this TCR delta chain was seen more than once but under ten times. The CDR3 is made up of 21 amino acids. Germline V gene data show CDR1 as GEAIGNYY and CDR2 as EKD. The V segment lost 0 bases and the J segment 0 bases; nucleotides outside the gene matches: 9. The data were taken from a study of gamma-delta chains in newborns, infants, children. Study information: Polyclonal expansion of innate γδ T cells after birth follows microbial exposure.

TCRdb redid the clone calls on the reads with CATT. This sample has roughly 14,000 delta-chain clones, with about 7% found just once. The sequenced material came from blood. This receptor was obtained from a child who was a newborn, infant or young child, either healthy, febrile or measles-vaccinated (not recorded which). The chain uses TRDV2 and TRDJ3; 11 bases map to TRDD3. The CDR3: CACDTVAGTGGYSWDTRQMFF. The DNA for the CDR3 is TGTGCCTGTGACACCGTGGCCGGTACTGGGGGATACTCCTGGGACACCCGACAGATGTTTTTC.